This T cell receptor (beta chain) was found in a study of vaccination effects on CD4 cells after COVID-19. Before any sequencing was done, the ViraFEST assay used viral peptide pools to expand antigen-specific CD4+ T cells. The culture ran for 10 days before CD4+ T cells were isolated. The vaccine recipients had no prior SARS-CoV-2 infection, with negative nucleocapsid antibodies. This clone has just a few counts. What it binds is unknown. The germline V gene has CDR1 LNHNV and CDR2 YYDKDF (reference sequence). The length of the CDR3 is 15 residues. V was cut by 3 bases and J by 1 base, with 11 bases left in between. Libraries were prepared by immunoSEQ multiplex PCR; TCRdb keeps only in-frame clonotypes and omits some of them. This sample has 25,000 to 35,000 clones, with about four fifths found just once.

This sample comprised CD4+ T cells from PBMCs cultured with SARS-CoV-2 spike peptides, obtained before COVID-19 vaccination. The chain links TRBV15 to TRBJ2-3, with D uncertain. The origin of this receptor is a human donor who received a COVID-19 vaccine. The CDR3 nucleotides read TGTGCCACCAGCAGCCCCGACACGGGCACAGATACGCAGTATTTT. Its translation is CATSSPDTGTDTQYF.